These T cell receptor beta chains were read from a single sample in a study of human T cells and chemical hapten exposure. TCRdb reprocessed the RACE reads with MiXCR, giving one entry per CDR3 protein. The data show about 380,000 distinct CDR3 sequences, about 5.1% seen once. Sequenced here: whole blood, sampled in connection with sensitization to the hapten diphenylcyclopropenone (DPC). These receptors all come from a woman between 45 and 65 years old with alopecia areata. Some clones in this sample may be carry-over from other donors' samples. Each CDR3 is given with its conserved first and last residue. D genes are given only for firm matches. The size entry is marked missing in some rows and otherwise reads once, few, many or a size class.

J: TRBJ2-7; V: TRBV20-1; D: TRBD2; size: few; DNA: TGCAGTGCTAGAGATTACGGGAGGGCCGACGAGCAGTACTTC; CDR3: CSARDYGRADEQYF
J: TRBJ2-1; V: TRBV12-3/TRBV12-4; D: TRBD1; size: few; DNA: TGTGCCAGCAGTTTAGATAGGACAGGGGGGGTGGATGAGCAGTTCTTC; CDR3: CASSLDRTGGVDEQFF
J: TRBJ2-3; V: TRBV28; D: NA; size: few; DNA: TGTGCCAGCAGTTTGAGGCCGGTGGATACGCAGTATTTT; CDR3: CASSLRPVDTQYF
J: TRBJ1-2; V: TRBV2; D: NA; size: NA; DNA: TGTGCCAGCAGCCAAGGGGGAGCTAACTATGGCTACACCTTC; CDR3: CASSQGGANYGYTF
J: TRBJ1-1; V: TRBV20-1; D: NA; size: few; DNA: TGCAGTGCTCCTCCTCTATCTAACACTGAAGCTTTCTTT; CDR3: CSAPPLSNTEAFF
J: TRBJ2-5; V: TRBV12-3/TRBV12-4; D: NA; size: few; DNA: TGTGCCAGCAGTTTAGGGACTGGGCTAAAAGAGACCCAGTACTTC; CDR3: CASSLGTGLKETQYF
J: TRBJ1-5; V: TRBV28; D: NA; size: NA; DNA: TGTGCCAGCAGTTTATCATATCAGCCCCAGCATTTT; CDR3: CASSLSYQPQHF
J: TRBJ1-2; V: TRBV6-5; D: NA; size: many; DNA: TGTGCCAGCAGTTATTCCGGACAGTTTAACTATGGCTACACCTTC; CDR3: CASSYSGQFNYGYTF
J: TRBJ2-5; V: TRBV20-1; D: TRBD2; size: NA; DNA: TGCAGTGCTAAAGGGGTGACTAGCGATCAAGAGACCCAGTACTTC; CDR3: CSAKGVTSDQETQYF
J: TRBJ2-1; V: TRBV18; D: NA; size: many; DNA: TGTGCCAGCTCACTTTCTAGGACCAACAATGAGCAGTTCTTC; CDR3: CASSLSRTNNEQFF
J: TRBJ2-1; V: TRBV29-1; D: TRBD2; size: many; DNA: TGCAGCGTGCATAGCGGGGGGGCCATCAATGAGCAGTTCTTC; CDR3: CSVHSGGAINEQFF
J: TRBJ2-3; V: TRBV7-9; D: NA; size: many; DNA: TGTGCCAGCAGCGGAGAGTCTCCCCCAGGCACAGATACGCAGTATTTT; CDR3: CASSGESPPGTDTQYF
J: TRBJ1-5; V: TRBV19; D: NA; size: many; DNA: TGTGCCAGTTGCGACAGCCTAAATCAGCCCCAGCATTTT; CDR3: CASCDSLNQPQHF
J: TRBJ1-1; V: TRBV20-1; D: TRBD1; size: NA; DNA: TGCAGTGCCCAATCGGCCCTGGGACAGGGAGGAGGGACGAACACTGAAGCTTTCTTT; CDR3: CSAQSALGQGGGTNTEAFF
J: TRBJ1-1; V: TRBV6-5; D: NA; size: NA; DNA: TGTGCCAGCAGTGCCGCCGGGGTCGGCACTGAAGCTTTCTTT; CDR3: CASSAAGVGTEAFF
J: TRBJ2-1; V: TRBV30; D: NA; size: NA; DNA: TGTGCTTCATTCTCAAGGGGAAATGAGCAGTTCTTC; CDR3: CASFSRGNEQFF
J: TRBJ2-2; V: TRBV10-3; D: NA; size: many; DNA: TGTGCCATCAGATCAGGGTTCACCGGGGAGCTGTTTTTT; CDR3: CAIRSGFTGELFF
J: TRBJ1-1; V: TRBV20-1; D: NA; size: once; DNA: TGCAGTGCTACAGTTTCAGGCGTGGGGAACACTGAAGCTTTCTTT; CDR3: CSATVSGVGNTEAFF
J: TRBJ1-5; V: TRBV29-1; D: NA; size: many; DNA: TGCAGCGTTGGACAGAGCAATCAGCCCCAGCATTTT; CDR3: CSVGQSNQPQHF
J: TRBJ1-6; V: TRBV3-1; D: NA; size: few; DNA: TGTGCCAGCAGCCAAGAAGCAGGGCGACAGAATTCACCCCTCCACTTT; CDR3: CASSQEAGRQNSPLHF
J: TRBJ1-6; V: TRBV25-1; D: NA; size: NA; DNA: TGTGCCAGCAGTGAAGGTGCGGCAGTTAATTCACCCCTCCACTTT; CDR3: CASSEGAAVNSPLHF
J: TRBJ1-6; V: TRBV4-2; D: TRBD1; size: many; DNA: TGTGCCAGCAGCCAAGAGGAGGGGGCGGCTTCACCCCTCCACTTT; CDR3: CASSQEEGAASPLHF
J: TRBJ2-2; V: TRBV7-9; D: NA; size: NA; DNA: TGTGCCAGCAGCTTGACCCCGAACCCTACCGGGGAGCTGTTTTTT; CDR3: CASSLTPNPTGELFF
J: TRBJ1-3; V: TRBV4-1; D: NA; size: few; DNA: TGCGCCAGCAGCCAGACAGGTTTCGGGGGAAACACCATATATTTT; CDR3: CASSQTGFGGNTIYF
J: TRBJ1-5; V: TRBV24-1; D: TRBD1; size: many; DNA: TGTGCCACCAGTGATCGACAGGGGTGGAATCAGCCCCAGCATTTT; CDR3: CATSDRQGWNQPQHF
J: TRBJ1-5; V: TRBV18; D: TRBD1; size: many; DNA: TGTGCCAGCTCACATGGGACAGATAGCAATCAGCCCCAGCATTTT; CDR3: CASSHGTDSNQPQHF
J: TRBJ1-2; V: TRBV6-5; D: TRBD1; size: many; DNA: TGTGCCAGCAGTTTAAACCGGGACAGGGATTATGGCTACACCTTC; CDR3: CASSLNRDRDYGYTF
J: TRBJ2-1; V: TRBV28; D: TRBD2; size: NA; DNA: TGTGCCAGCAGTCTAGCGGGAGTAGGTGAGCAGTTCTTC; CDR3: CASSLAGVGEQFF
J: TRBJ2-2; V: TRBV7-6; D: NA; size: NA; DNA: TGTGCCAGCAGCTTATCCTCACCGGGGGCCAACACCGGGGAGCTGTTTTTT; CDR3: CASSLSSPGANTGELFF
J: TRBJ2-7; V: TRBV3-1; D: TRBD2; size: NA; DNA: TGTGCCAGCAGCAGAGGAGCGGGAGGTCTCTACGAGCAGTACTTC; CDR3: CASSRGAGGLYEQYF
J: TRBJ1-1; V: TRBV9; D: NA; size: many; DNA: TGTGCCAGCAGACCACCTGACGGGAACACTGAAGCTTTCTTT; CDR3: CASRPPDGNTEAFF
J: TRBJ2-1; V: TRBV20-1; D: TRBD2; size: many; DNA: TGCAGTGCTAGCGGACTAGCGGGTTCCTACAATGAGCAGTTCTTC; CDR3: CSASGLAGSYNEQFF
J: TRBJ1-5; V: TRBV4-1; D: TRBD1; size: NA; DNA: TGCGCCAGCAGCGCTACCGGGACAGTCAATCAGCCCCAGCATTTT; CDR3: CASSATGTVNQPQHF
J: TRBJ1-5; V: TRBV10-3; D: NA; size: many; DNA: TGTGCCATCAGTGAAGCTGGGGATCAGCCCCAGCATTTT; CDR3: CAISEAGDQPQHF
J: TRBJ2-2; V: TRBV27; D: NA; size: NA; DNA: TGTGCCAGCAGTTTGGGGGCTTGGGCCGGGGAGCTGTTTTTT; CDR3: CASSLGAWAGELFF